One TCR beta chain is described in this entry. This clonotype was counted many times. Its antigen is not yet known. There are no base qualities to consult, and no much larger clone falls within one base. The treatment or condition label, read with the paper, signifies: allogeneic hematopoietic cell transplantation with graft depleted of TCRalphabeta T cells and CD19 B cells. TCRalphabeta/CD19-depleted allogeneic hematopoietic cell grafts were given to the transplant recipients, all of whom were children. The data stem from a study of T-cell reconstitution after alpha-beta-depleted transplantation in children (dated by TCRdb to the mid-2010s). With respect to the entire study: Using TCR repertoire profiling, the study followed T-cell immune reconstitution in a quantitative way in children after TCRalphabeta/CD19-depleted allogeneic hematopoietic cell transplantation.

Library creation used PCR. The reads were generated on an Illumina HiSeq 2500. TCR library preparation used molecular barcoding, with unique molecular identifiers applied to normalize quantification of the TCRbeta repertoire. TCRdb redid the processing of the public reads, applying fastp at Q25 and MiXCR, and retained in-frame beta chains. Entries are consolidated by CDR3 protein sequence, retaining the most common genes and DNA. In all, the sample holds 330,000 or so distinct CDR3 sequences, and nearly 8% of those were seen once. 9.1% of the sample is in the top ten clones. The investigation overall reported the following: Apparently early alphabetaT-cell count recovery about two months after transplant reportedly relied on only several hundred rapidly expanded clones derived from non-depleted graft cells. The frequencies of hyperexpanded clones fell over the following months, and after one year, T-cell counts and TCRbeta diversity were mostly attributed to newly produced T cells. In some patients, high TCRbeta diversity at day 60 was attributed to recipient T cells and intrathymic progenitors that had survived conditioning.

From the cysteine through the phenylalanine, the CDR3 covers 13 amino acids. CDR3 DNA only is kept here, 39 bases in frame from base 1. The germline V gene supplies CDR1 SGHRS and CDR2 YFSETQ. Cut back by 0 bases and 6 bases, the V and J ends lie 9 bases apart. The V gene is TRBV5-1 and the J gene is TRBJ1-2; matching of 5 bases hints at TRBD1 as the D gene. Sequencing was performed on peripheral blood, taken 360 days after TCRalphabeta/CD19-depleted stem cell transplant. This TCR came from a female patient aged 2-10 years who had a stem cell transplant for Fanconi anemia, so the T cells may come from the graft donor. The CDR3 sequence is CASSLVGEDGYTF. The nucleotides read TGCGCCAGCAGCTTGGTGGGGGAAGATGGCTACACCTTC.